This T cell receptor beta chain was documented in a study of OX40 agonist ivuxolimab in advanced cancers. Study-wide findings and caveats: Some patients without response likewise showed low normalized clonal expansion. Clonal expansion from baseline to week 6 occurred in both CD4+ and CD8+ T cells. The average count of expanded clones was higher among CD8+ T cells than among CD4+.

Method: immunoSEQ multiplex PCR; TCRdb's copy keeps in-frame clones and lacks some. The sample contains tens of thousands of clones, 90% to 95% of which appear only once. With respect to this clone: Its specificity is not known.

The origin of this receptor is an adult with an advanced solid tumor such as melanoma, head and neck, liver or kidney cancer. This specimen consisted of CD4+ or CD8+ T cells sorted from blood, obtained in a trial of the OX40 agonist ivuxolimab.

The CDR3 DNA is TGTGCCAGCAGCCGACAGTTAAACTATGGCTACACCTTC. Translated, it gives CASSRQLNYGYTF. The V gene is TRBV7-9, the J gene TRBJ1-2; D may be TRBD1 (5 bases). This CDR3 spans 13 amino acids. In germline, CDR1 is SEHNR, CDR2 FQNEAQ (reference sequence). Trimming took 5 bases from V and 2 from J, leaving 9 bases between them.